This T cell receptor (beta chain) is drawn from a study of CD8 T cells in Susac syndrome. RNA, at roughly 0.5 to 1 ug, was reverse transcribed with random hexamers. One entry per CDR3 protein, called by TCRdb with MiXCR from the immunoSEQ multiplex PCR reads. The sample records tens of thousands of distinct CDR3 sequences, roughly 91% being singletons. The TCR was taken from a human donor with multiple sclerosis. Sample: CD8+ T cells from PBMCs.

Here the CDR3 reads CASTSSGLAKNIQYF. The CDR3 bases are TGTGCCAGCACCTCTAGCGGTTTAGCCAAAAACATTCAGTACTTC. J is TRBJ2-4 and V is TRBV12-3 or TRBV12-4; TRBD2 matches at 7 bases. J gave up 0 bases and V 7 bases, and 6 bases lay outside the gene matches. The CDR3 spans 15 residues.